The 2 T cell receptor beta chains presented below share a single source sample, sequenced in a study of metastatic and nonmetastatic thyroid tumors. TCRdb re-called the PCR reads with MiXCR. In the table there are some 19,000 clones, 29% of which are singletons. Treatment of any kind had been given to no patient before thyroid surgery. The sample comprised tumor tissue. Source of these receptors: a female donor with papillary thyroid cancer or a benign thyroid nodule (not recorded which). Some clones in this sample may be carry-over from other donors' samples.

The rearrangement uses TRBV7-9 and TRBJ2-7; 7 nucleotides match TRBD2. CDR1 and CDR2 from the germline V gene are SEHNR and FQNEAQ (reference sequence). The CDR3 has 12 residues. The CDR3 DNA is TGTGCTTTGGGGAGGGTTCCTGGCGAGCAGTACTTC. Protein: CALGRVPGEQYF. The full variable domain, completed using reference TRBV7-9 and TRBJ2-7, is DTGVSQNPRHKITKRGQNVTFRCDPISEHNRLYWYRQTLGQGPEFLTYFQNEAQLEKSRLLSDRFSAERPKGSFSTLEIQRTEQGDSAMYLCALGRVPGEQYFGPGTRLTVT.

This sequence joins TRBV7-8 and TRBJ1-5; D gene uncertain. The CDR3 is 15 amino acids. Germline CDR1 is SGHVS and CDR2 is FQNEAQ. V lost 6 bases, J lost 3 bases, and 15 bases lay in between. In DNA, the CDR3 is TGTGCCAGCAGACTTCACGAAGGATTCAATCAGCCCCAGCATTTT. Residues: CASRLHEGFNQPQHF.